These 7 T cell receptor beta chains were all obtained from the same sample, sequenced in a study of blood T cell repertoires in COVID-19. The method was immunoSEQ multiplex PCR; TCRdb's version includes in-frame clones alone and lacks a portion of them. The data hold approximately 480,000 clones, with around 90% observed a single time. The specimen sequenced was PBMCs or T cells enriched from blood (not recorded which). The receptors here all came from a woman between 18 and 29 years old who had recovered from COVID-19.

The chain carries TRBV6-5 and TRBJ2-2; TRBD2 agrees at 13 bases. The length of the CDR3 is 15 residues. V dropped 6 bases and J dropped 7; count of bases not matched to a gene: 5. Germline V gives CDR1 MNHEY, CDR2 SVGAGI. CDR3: CASSRTSGGGGELFF. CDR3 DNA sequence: TGTGCCAGCAGCCGGACTAGCGGGGGAGGCGGGGAGCTGTTTTTT.

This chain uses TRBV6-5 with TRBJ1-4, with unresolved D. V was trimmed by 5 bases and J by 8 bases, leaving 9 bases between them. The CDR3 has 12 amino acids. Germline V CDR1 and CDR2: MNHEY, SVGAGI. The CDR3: CASSHPEEKLFF. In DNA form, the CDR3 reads TGTGCCAGCAGTCACCCTGAGGAAAAACTGTTTTTT.

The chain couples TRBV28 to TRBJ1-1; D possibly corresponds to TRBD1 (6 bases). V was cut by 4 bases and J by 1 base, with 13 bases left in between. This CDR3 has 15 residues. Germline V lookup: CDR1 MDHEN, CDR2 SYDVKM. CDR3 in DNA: TGTGCCAGCAGTTACGGACAGCTAAAGAACACTGAAGCTTTCTTT. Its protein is CASSYGQLKNTEAFF. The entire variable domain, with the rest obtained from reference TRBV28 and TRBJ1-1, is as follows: DVKVTQSSRYLVKRTGEKVFLECVQDMDHENMFWYRQDPGLGLRLIYFSYDVKMKEKGDIPEGYSVSREKKERFSLILESASTNQTSMYLCASSYGQLKNTEAFFGQGTRLTVV.

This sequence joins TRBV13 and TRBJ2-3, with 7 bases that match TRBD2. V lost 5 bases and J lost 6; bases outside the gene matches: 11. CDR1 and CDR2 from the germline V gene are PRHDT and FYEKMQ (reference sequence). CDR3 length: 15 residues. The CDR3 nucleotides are TGTGCCAGCAGCCGCCGGGACTACCAAGGGGATACGCAGTATTTT. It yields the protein CASSRRDYQGDTQYF.

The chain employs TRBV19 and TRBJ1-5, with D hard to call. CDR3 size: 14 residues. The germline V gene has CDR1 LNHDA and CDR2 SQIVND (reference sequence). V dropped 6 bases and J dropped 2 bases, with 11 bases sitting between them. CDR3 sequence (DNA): TGTGCCAGTAGACCGGAGGTTGGCAATCAGCCCCAGCATTTT. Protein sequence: CASRPEVGNQPQHF.

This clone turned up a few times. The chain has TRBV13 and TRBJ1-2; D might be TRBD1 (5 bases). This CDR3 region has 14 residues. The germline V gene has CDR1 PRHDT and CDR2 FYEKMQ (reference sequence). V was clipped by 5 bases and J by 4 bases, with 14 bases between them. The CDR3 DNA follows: TGTGCCAGCAGCACTCGAACAGGATTCTATGGCTACACCTTC. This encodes CASSTRTGFYGYTF.

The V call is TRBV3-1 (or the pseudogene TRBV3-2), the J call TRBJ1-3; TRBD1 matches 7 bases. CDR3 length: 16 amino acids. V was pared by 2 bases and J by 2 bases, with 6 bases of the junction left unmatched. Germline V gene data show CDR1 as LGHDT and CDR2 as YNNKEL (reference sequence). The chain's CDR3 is CASSQRQGGTGNTIYF. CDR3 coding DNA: TGTGCCAGCAGCCAACGACAGGGAGGAACTGGAAACACCATATATTTT.